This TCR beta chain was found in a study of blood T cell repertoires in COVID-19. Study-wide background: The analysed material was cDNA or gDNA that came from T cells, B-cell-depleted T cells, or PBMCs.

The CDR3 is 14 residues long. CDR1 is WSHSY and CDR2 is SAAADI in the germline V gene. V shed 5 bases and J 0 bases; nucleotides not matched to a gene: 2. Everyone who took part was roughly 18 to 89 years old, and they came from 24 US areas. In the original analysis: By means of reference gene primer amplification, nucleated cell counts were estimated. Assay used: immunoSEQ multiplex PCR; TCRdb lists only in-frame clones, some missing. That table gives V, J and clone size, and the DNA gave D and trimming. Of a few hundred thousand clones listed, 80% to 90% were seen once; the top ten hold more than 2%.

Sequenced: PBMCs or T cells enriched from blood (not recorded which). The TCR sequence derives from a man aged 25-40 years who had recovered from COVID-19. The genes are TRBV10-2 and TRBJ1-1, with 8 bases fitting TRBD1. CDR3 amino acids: CASSMDRVNTEAFF. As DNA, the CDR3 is TGCGCCAGCAGTATGGACAGGGTGAACACTGAAGCTTTCTTT.